Listed below are T cell receptor beta chains from one sample, sequenced in a study of CD8+ T cells in alopecia areata. The method was immunoSEQ multiplex PCR; TCRdb's version includes in-frame clones alone and lacks a portion of them. This table holds just over 150,000 clones, roughly two thirds found once. The specimen comprised CD4+ T cells sorted from blood, sampled at week 4, from a patient treated with tofacitinib. These receptors came from a human donor with alopecia areata. The CDR3 runs from the conserved cysteine through the conserved F or W. Each record gives: J gene, V gene, D gene, clone size, CDR3 DNA, CDR3 protein. The D gene is left open where the match is weak. Size is omitted from some rows. Given values are once, few, many or a class for expanded clones.

TRBJ2-5,TRBV7-7,TRBD2,NA,TGTGCTAGCAGCTTAGCGGGGGGGCCTAAGACCCAGTACTTC,CASSLAGGPKTQYF
TRBJ1-1,TRBV30,NA,NA,TGTGCCTGGGGGGCAGGGTTGAACACTGAAGCTTTCTTT,CAWGAGLNTEAFF
TRBJ2-5,TRBV5-1,TRBD1,NA,TGCGCCAGCAGCTTGGCGGGGACAGAAGAGACCCAGTACTTC,CASSLAGTEETQYF
TRBJ2-5,TRBV20-1,NA,NA,TGCAGTGCTAGTCAGGCAGAGACCCAGTACTTC,CSASQAETQYF
TRBJ2-5,TRBV30,TRBD2,NA,TGTGCCTGGAGTGTGGGCGGGGGGGCCCAAGAGACCCAGTACTTC,CAWSVGGGAQETQYF
TRBJ2-1,TRBV15,NA,NA,TGTGCCACCAGCGGCGGAACCTACAATGAGCAGTTCTTC,CATSGGTYNEQFF
TRBJ2-7,TRBV30,NA,NA,TGTGCCTGGAGTGCCCAGGGCCCCTACGAGCAGTACTTC,CAWSAQGPYEQYF
TRBJ1-2,TRBV2,NA,few,TGTGCCAGCAGGACGACAGACAACTATGGCTACACCTTC,CASRTTDNYGYTF
TRBJ1-2,TRBV30,NA,few,TGTGCCTGGAGTGGTACCCGAAGGGATGGCTACACCTTC,CAWSGTRRDGYTF
TRBJ2-5,TRBV5-1,TRBD1,few,TGCGCCAGCAGCGCAGCGACAGGGCTTGAGACCCAGTACTTC,CASSAATGLETQYF
TRBJ2-5,TRBV9,TRBD2,NA,TGTGCCAGCAGCGTAGGGACTAGCACCCAAGAGACCCAGTACTTC,CASSVGTSTQETQYF
TRBJ1-2,TRBV10-3,NA,NA,TGTGCCATCAGTGAGTCAGGCGGGCCTAACTATGGCTACACCTTC,CAISESGGPNYGYTF
TRBJ2-7,TRBV29-1,NA,NA,TGCAGCGTCGGGGATTACGAGCAGTACTTC,CSVGDYEQYF
TRBJ1-6,TRBV29-1,NA,NA,TGCAGCGTCAGTTTGGTAGGGGCTGATTCACCCCTCCACTTT,CSVSLVGADSPLHF
TRBJ2-5,TRBV2,TRBD2,NA,TGTGCCAGCAGTGGGGAGGGGCTGGAGACCCAGTACTTC,CASSGEGLETQYF
TRBJ2-3,TRBV7-8,TRBD1,NA,TGTGCCAGCAGTGGACAGGGGTGGGCAGATACGCAGTATTTT,CASSGQGWADTQYF
TRBJ2-7,TRBV6-6,NA,NA,TGTGCCAGCAGTTTCAAAACGGCCTACGAGCAGTACTTC,CASSFKTAYEQYF
TRBJ1-1,TRBV19,TRBD1,few,TGTGCCACCCTCGGGGGACAGGGTCGCACTGAAGCTTTCTTT,CATLGGQGRTEAFF
TRBJ2-7,TRBV9,TRBD2,NA,TGTGCCAGCAGCCCACGGGGGGGAGACTTCTACGAGCAGTACTTC,CASSPRGGDFYEQYF
TRBJ2-1,TRBV4-2,NA,NA,TGTGCCAGCAGCACGCGACAGGATCCCTACAATGAGCAGTTCTTC,CASSTRQDPYNEQFF
TRBJ2-5,TRBV4-1,NA,NA,TGCGCCAGCAGCCAACACGGGACAAACCAAGAGACCCAGTACTTC,CASSQHGTNQETQYF
TRBJ1-2,TRBV30,NA,NA,TGTGCCTGGTTGGCGGACATGTGGAACTATGGCTACACCTTC,CAWLADMWNYGYTF
TRBJ1-2,TRBV13,NA,NA,TGTGCCAGCAGCTTGGGGACCTATGGCTACACCTTC,CASSLGTYGYTF
TRBJ2-3,TRBV29-1,NA,NA,TGCAGCGCCCCGTCGGGGCCTTCTAGCACAGATACGCAGTATTTT,CSAPSGPSSTDTQYF
TRBJ2-5,TRBV7-2,NA,NA,TGTGCCAGCAGCGTTCAGAGTCGTGGAGAGACCCAGTACTTC,CASSVQSRGETQYF
TRBJ1-2,TRBV6-6,TRBD1,few,TGTGCCAGCAGTACCCGTAATTTCCGACAGGGACGTGGCTACACCTTC,CASSTRNFRQGRGYTF
TRBJ2-2,TRBV13,TRBD2,NA,TGTGCCAGCAGCCCCCCGAGGCTAGCGGGGGTTAACACCGGGGAGCTGTTTTTT,CASSPPRLAGVNTGELFF
TRBJ2-7,TRBV7-9,TRBD1,NA,TGTGCCAGCAGCGTCCGGGACAGCTCCTACGAGCAGTACTTC,CASSVRDSSYEQYF
TRBJ1-1,TRBV29-1,TRBD1,few,TGCAGCACGACAGGGGGGAGGAACACTGAAGCTTTCTTT,CSTTGGRNTEAFF
TRBJ1-6,TRBV30,TRBD1,NA,TGTGCCTGGAGGCGGACAGGGCAAAATTCACCCCTCCACTTT,CAWRRTGQNSPLHF
TRBJ2-3,TRBV29-1,NA,NA,TGCAGCGGCCTAATGGGGTGGGTAACAGATACGCAGTATTTT,CSGLMGWVTDTQYF
TRBJ1-5,TRBV19,NA,NA,TGTGCCAGTGTCAGAGGGGCAGGGAGGAATCAGCCCCAGCATTTT,CASVRGAGRNQPQHF
TRBJ2-4,TRBV23-1,NA,NA,TGCGCCAGCAGTCAATCGTTCTGGGGAAACATTCAGTACTTC,CASSQSFWGNIQYF
TRBJ2-3,TRBV9,TRBD2,NA,TGTGCCAGCAGCCCCATGCCGGGACTAGCGGGGGCAGATACGCAGTATTTT,CASSPMPGLAGADTQYF
TRBJ2-5,TRBV30,NA,NA,TGTGCCTGGGGCTATGGGTTCCAAGAGACCCAGTACTTC,CAWGYGFQETQYF
TRBJ1-1,TRBV29-1,TRBD1,NA,TGCAGCGCCAGGGGGCAGGGGGTTTCTGAAGCTTTCTTT,CSARGQGVSEAFF
TRBJ1-6,TRBV9,NA,NA,TGTGCCAGCAGCGGCAGGGGTGATTCACCCCTCCACTTT,CASSGRGDSPLHF
TRBJ1-1,TRBV29-1,NA,NA,TGCAGCGTTGACCCTTATGGAAGAGGGGGTGAAGCTTTCTTT,CSVDPYGRGGEAFF
TRBJ2-2,TRBV5-1,NA,NA,TGCGCCAGCAGCCCCCCGAACTCCCTAATTACCGGGGAGCTGTTTTTT,CASSPPNSLITGELFF
TRBJ1-1,TRBV29-1,NA,NA,TGCAGCGTCGATCGATTCACTGAAGCTTTCTTT,CSVDRFTEAFF
TRBJ2-3,TRBV10-3,TRBD1,NA,TGTGCCATCACGGGACAGGGAACAGATACGCAGTATTTT,CAITGQGTDTQYF
TRBJ1-2,TRBV18,NA,once,TGTGCCAGCTCACCGTACAGTGAAACTAACTATGGCTACACCTTC,CASSPYSETNYGYTF
TRBJ2-1,TRBV29-1,NA,few,TGCAGCGTTGAACCTAGCAGGAATGAGCAGTTCTTC,CSVEPSRNEQFF
TRBJ1-6,TRBV18,NA,once,TGTGCCAGCTCATCTGTCGAGGCCGGGTTAAATTCACCCCTCCACTTT,CASSSVEAGLNSPLHF
TRBJ2-2,TRBV14,NA,NA,TGTGCCAGCAGCTTACAGGGAACGAACACCGGGGAGCTGTTTTTT,CASSLQGTNTGELFF
TRBJ2-3,TRBV5-1,NA,NA,TGCGCCAGCAGCTCCCTACAGAGCCCAAGCACAGATACGCAGTATTTT,CASSSLQSPSTDTQYF